The 21 T cell receptor beta chains below were found in one sample sequenced in a study of blood T cells in healthy people across ages. A second PCR of roughly 7 to 11 cycles used a sample-barcoded 5' primer and a J-beta primer mix. TCRdb used MiXCR to reprocess the 5' RACE reads, holding one entry per CDR3 protein. This sample has about 560,000 distinct CDR3 sequences, with 25% to 35% found just once. These data were likewise used in another study, on T cells of mothers and their children.

The sequenced sample consisted of blood. All receptors derive from a boy aged 2 to 10 in good health.

This clonotype has a handful of counts. The rearrangement uses TRBV18 and TRBJ2-5; 10 bases map to TRBD1. The germline V gene encodes CDR1 KGHSH and CDR2 LQKENI. CDR3 size: 17 residues. Losses at the gene ends were 3 bases for V and 4 bases for J; bases not matched to a gene: 11. The CDR3 sequence: CASSPGTGAKIGETQYF. CDR3 nucleotides: TGTGCCAGCTCACCCGGGACAGGGGCTAAAATAGGAGAGACCCAGTACTTC.

The sample holds a few counts of this clonotype. The rearrangement links TRBV6-5 to TRBJ1-2; 8 bases are shared with TRBD1. Germline assignment: CDR1 MNHEY and CDR2 SVGAGI. The ends lost 0 bases at V and 5 bases at J; junction bases unmatched: 5. This CDR3 spans 15 amino acids. The chain's CDR3 is CASSYSAGGHYGYTF. Written as DNA, the CDR3 is TGTGCCAGCAGTTACTCGGCAGGGGGCCATTATGGCTACACCTTC.

A few counts support this clonotype. The chain is built from TRBV5-4 and TRBJ2-3, with D possibly matching TRBD1 (6 bases). CDR3 size: 15 residues. V dropped 5 bases and J dropped 4 bases, with 17 bases sitting between them. Germline CDR1 SGHNT, CDR2 YYREEE (reference sequence). CDR3 sequence (DNA): TGTGCCAGCAGGCCAGGACAGACCGCCGCAGATACGCAGTATTTT. Translated: CASRPGQTAADTQYF.

CDR3 residues: CASSGRNYNEQFF. Written as DNA, the CDR3 is TGTGCCAGTTCCGGCCGAAATTACAATGAGCAGTTCTTC. The rearrangement joins TRBV7-9 to TRBJ2-1; D unclear. The CDR3 consists of 13 residues. Trimming removed 9 bases at V and 4 bases at J, with 13 bases between. Germline CDR1 and CDR2: SEHNR and FQNEAQ (reference sequence).

The chain carries TRBV29-1 and TRBJ1-4; 11 positions agree with TRBD1. The V and J ends lost 6 bases and 7 bases, in that order; junction bases with no gene match: 4. Germline V gives CDR1 SQVTM, CDR2 ANQGSEA. The CDR3 covers 13 residues. CDR3 sequence reads: CSVAGTGGEKLFF. The CDR3 DNA is TGCAGCGTCGCCGGGACAGGGGGTGAAAAACTGTTTTTT.

The CDR3 coding sequence is TGTGCCAGCAGGAGGGGAACCTCCCGAATCGAGACCCAGTACTTC. Translating it yields CASRRGTSRIETQYF. The rearrangement joins TRBV11-2 to TRBJ2-5; tentatively, D is TRBD1 or TRBD2 (5 bases each). The CDR3 has 15 amino acids. Germline V lookup: CDR1 SGHAT, CDR2 FQNNGV. Trimming stripped 6 bases from V and 5 bases from J, with 19 bases between.

This clonotype was seen a single time. The gene calls are TRBV18 and TRBJ1-1; 7 nucleotides align to TRBD1. The CDR3 spans 13 residues. J lost 6 bases, V lost 3 bases, and 4 bases had no gene match. Germline lookup yields CDR1 KGHSH and CDR2 LQKENI. CDR3 region: CASSPDRAAEAFF. The DNA of the CDR3 is TGTGCCAGCTCACCCGACAGGGCCGCTGAAGCTTTCTTT.

The CDR3 coding sequence is TGTGCCAGCAGCCAAGGTTTCAATTCGGGAGGGGAGCAGTACTTC. Translation gives CASSQGFNSGGEQYF. This sequence joins TRBV3-1 and TRBJ2-7; TRBD2 aligns across 8 bases. V trimming: 1 base; J trimming: 7 bases; junction bases outside the gene matches: 9. The CDR3 spans 15 residues. The germline V gene encodes CDR1 LGHDT and CDR2 YNNKEL (reference sequence).

The V gene is TRBV20-1, the J gene TRBJ2-5; 8 positions match TRBD2. CDR1 is DFQATT and CDR2 is SNEGSKA in the germline V gene (reference sequence). This CDR3 comprises 15 residues. J lost 4 bases, V lost 4 bases, and 11 bases had no gene match. The CDR3 sequence: CSAKTTSGVGETQYF. CDR3 DNA: TGCAGTGCTAAAACCACTAGCGGAGTGGGAGAGACCCAGTACTTC.

Concerning this clonotype: The junction and the germline gene differ at one end; a read error may be behind it. The V gene is TRBV7-9, the J gene TRBJ2-2, with a tentative D call TRBD2 (6 bases). This CDR3 spans 15 amino acids. The V gene's germline CDR1 is SEHNR and CDR2 FQNEAQ (reference sequence). The CDR3 sequence is CASSSPLANTGGLFF. In DNA, the CDR3 is TGTGCCAGCAGCTCCCCTCTAGCGAACACCGGGGGGCTGTTTTTT.

This chain uses TRBV28 with TRBJ2-2; a weak D match, TRBD1 (6 bases). This CDR3 has 16 amino acids. The germline V and J ends were trimmed by 1 base and 4 bases, with 13 bases remaining between them. Germline-derived CDR1 and CDR2 are MDHEN and SYDVKM. The CDR3 nucleotides read TGTGCCAGCAGTTTATTGCTGGGGGCGCGCACCGGGGAGCTGTTTTTT. Its translation: CASSLLLGARTGELFF.

J is TRBJ1-1 and V is TRBV5-1; perhaps TRBD1 as D (6 bases). V was clipped by 6 bases and J by 7 bases, with 16 bases between them. Germline V gene data show CDR1 as SGHRS and CDR2 as YFSETQ. The CDR3 is made up of 13 amino acids. The CDR3, as DNA: TGCGCCAGCAAGATGGACAGTAACCTTGAAGCTTTCTTT. Translation: CASKMDSNLEAFF.

This clonotype has only a few counts. V and J are TRBV5-5 and TRBJ1-2, with a weak D call TRBD1 (6 bases). CDR1 and CDR2 from the germline V gene are SGHKS and YYEKEE (reference sequence). Trimming took off 4 bases at V and 4 bases at J, with 23 bases between the two ends. The CDR3 spans 17 residues. CDR3 coding DNA: TGTGCCAGCAGCCGATTAACCGGGACACAGCATTTCTATGGCTACACCTTC. Its translation is CASSRLTGTQHFYGYTF.

The chain links TRBV11-2 to TRBJ2-6; 7 nucleotides line up with TRBD1. The V and J ends lost 4 bases and 0 bases, in that order; junction bases with no gene match: 15. From germline, CDR1 is SGHAT and CDR2 FQNNGV. The CDR3 runs 20 residues. In DNA form, the CDR3 reads TGTGCCAGCAGCTCCCTCCGACAGGGTAGATTTAGCTCTGGGGCCAACGTCCTGACTTTC. It codes for CASSSLRQGRFSSGANVLTF.

The CDR3, as DNA: TGTGCCAGCAGCCAGAGCCCGGACAGAGGAGAGACCCAGTACTTC. It yields the protein CASSQSPDRGETQYF. V is TRBV7-7 and J is TRBJ2-5; tentative D call: TRBD1 (6 bases). The CDR3 runs to 15 residues. Trimming left V 5 bases short and J 4 bases short, with 17 bases between. Germline CDR1 is SSHAT and CDR2 is FNYEAQ (reference sequence).

This clonotype was recorded at least ten times. The chain joins TRBV18 to TRBJ2-5; D remains unclear. The end of the DNA fits TRBJ2-1 better, so the J call may be wrong. CDR3 length equals 14 residues. In germline, CDR1 is KGHSH, CDR2 LQKENI. The CDR3, as DNA: TGTGCCAGCTCACCACCGGGCCGTACCGTGGAGCAGTTCTTC. It translates to CASSPPGRTVEQFF.

There are a few counts of this clonotype. V is TRBV14 and J is TRBJ2-1; possible D gene TRBD1, 5 bases. V lost 2 bases, J lost 9 bases, and 11 bases lay in between. From germline, CDR1 is SGHDN and CDR2 FVKESK. This CDR3 comprises 13 residues. This CDR3 reads CASSQSWGSEQFF. In nucleotides, the CDR3 is TGTGCCAGCAGCCAATCTTGGGGCAGTGAGCAGTTCTTC.

The chain carries TRBV27 and TRBJ2-7; D is tentatively TRBD1 or TRBD2 (5 bases each). V was shortened by 6 bases and J by 11 bases, with 8 bases between the two germline ends. The CDR3 totals 9 residues. Germline assignment: CDR1 MNHEY and CDR2 SMNVEV (reference sequence). CDR3 sequence (DNA): TGTGCCAGCAGGGGGGATAAGTACTTC. Its translation is CASRGDKYF.

The rearrangement uses TRBV27 and TRBJ1-5, with D possibly being TRBD1 (5 bases). From germline, CDR1 is MNHEY and CDR2 SMNVEV (reference sequence). V lost 6 bases to trimming and J lost 6 bases, with 9 bases between them. This CDR3 has 12 amino acids. In DNA, the CDR3 is TGTGCCAGCAGGACGGGGCTTCAGCCCCAGCATTTT. Translation gives CASRTGLQPQHF.

This clonotype was seen a few times. This chain uses TRBV5-4 with TRBJ2-5, with 7 bases matching TRBD1. In germline, CDR1 is SGHNT, CDR2 YYREEE (reference sequence). V dropped 3 bases and J dropped 1; count of bases not matched to a gene: 3. This CDR3 is 14 amino acids long. The CDR3, as DNA: TGTGCCAGCAGCTCGGGACAGATCCAAGAGACCCAGTACTTC. Translating it yields CASSSGQIQETQYF.

This clonotype came up many times. The chain is built from TRBV20-1 and TRBJ1-2; TRBD1 agrees at 8 bases. This CDR3 contains 13 residues. Germline CDR1 and CDR2: DFQATT and SNEGSKA (reference sequence). After removal of 8 bases from V and 4 bases from J, the junction contained 9 bases not matched to a gene. CDR3 sequence (DNA): TGCAGTTCCTTTGTCGGGACAGGCTATGGCTACACCTTC. Amino acids: CSSFVGTGYGYTF.